These T cell receptor beta chains were read from a single sample in a study of shared T cell receptors in the human thymus. Clones were read by immunoSEQ multiplex PCR, and TCRdb kept only the in-frame ones, dropping some. Altogether 700,000 or so clones are present, over 75% being singletons, with the ten largest covering more than 0.01%. The sample also formed part of further work on human thymus T cells.

The sequencing sample was made of thymocytes. Receptors originate from a girl under three years old with a congenital heart defect. The CDR3 runs from the conserved cysteine through the conserved F or W.

CDR3 protein: CSVEWGGNYGYTF; CDR3 length: 13; J gene: TRBJ1-2; V gene: TRBV29-1
CDR3 protein: CASRETEPNQPQHF; CDR3 length: 14; J gene: TRBJ1-5; V gene: TRBV10-2
CDR3 protein: CAISESKEGRSYNEQFF; CDR3 length: 17; J gene: TRBJ2-1; V gene: TRBV10-3
CDR3 protein: CASSVGDSPYEQYF; CDR3 length: 14; J gene: TRBJ2-7; V gene: TRBV9
CDR3 protein: CASSLVVADRVVGYTF; CDR3 length: 16; J gene: TRBJ1-2; V gene: TRBV11-2
CDR3 protein: CASSIAWRRGARTDTQYF; CDR3 length: 18; J gene: TRBJ2-3; V gene: TRBV19
CDR3 protein: CTSSQDLATRWRFYYNEQFF; CDR3 length: 20; J gene: TRBJ2-1; V gene: TRBV1
CDR3 protein: CASRGDSRIKLFF; CDR3 length: 13; J gene: TRBJ1-4; V gene: TRBV19
CDR3 protein: CASSYIWRSMNTEAFF; CDR3 length: 16; J gene: TRBJ1-1; V gene: TRBV6-5
CDR3 protein: CASSQGEQGSDEAFF; CDR3 length: 15; J gene: TRBJ1-1; V gene: TRBV4-1
CDR3 protein: CASRTGSNTEAFF; CDR3 length: 13; J gene: TRBJ1-1; V gene: TRBV28
CDR3 protein: CASSTRIGNYGYTF; CDR3 length: 14; J gene: TRBJ1-2; V gene: TRBV2
CDR3 protein: CASSTDRWTEAFF; CDR3 length: 13; J gene: TRBJ1-1; V gene: TRBV5-1
CDR3 protein: CASSLLGRDRGGGGYTF; CDR3 length: 17; J gene: TRBJ1-2; V gene: TRBV28
CDR3 protein: CASSHVGGIYEQYF; CDR3 length: 14; J gene: TRBJ2-7; V gene: TRBV6-5
CDR3 protein: CAISLGLSYEQYF; CDR3 length: 13; J gene: TRBJ2-7; V gene: TRBV10-3
CDR3 protein: CASSRPVRSWEYPRTDTQYF; CDR3 length: 20; J gene: TRBJ2-3; V gene: TRBV5-8
CDR3 protein: CASSQDYRPIYNEQFF; CDR3 length: 16; J gene: TRBJ2-1; V gene: TRBV4-3
CDR3 protein: CATKQGARLYNEQFF; CDR3 length: 15; J gene: TRBJ2-1; V gene: TRBV15
CDR3 protein: CASSPRSGDKIPVYGYTF; CDR3 length: 18; J gene: TRBJ1-2; V gene: TRBV9